This entry lists 27 T cell receptor beta chains sequenced from one sample in a study of cytomegalovirus exposure and HLA in healthy donors (dated by TCRdb to about 2017). Library preparation used the immunoSEQ multiplex PCR assay. A mixture of 60 forward primers for TCR Vbeta segments and 13 reverse primers for TCR Jbeta segments was used in the multiplex PCR. TCRdb re-hosts the immuneACCESS table, in-frame sequences only. Its copies lack some clones; in the studies checked, an unresolved V gene accounts for under half of them, and the cause for the rest is not known. The sample includes roughly 93,000 clones, with more than 75% observed a single time. The ten biggest clones cover 7% to 10% of the sample. Material: PBMCs. These receptors were collected from a human donor in good health.

V and J are TRBV6-5 and TRBJ2-7, with 7 bases fitting TRBD1. The CDR3 is 14 residues long. The trim removed 10 bases at V and 6 bases at J, leaving 15 bases unmatched. In germline, CDR1 is MNHEY, CDR2 SVGAGI. CDR3 amino acids: CATSGLQGISEQYF. In DNA, the CDR3 is TGTGCCACCTCGGGCTTACAGGGGATATCCGAGCAGTACTTC.

The rearrangement joins TRBV5-6 to TRBJ1-4; 8 nucleotides line up with TRBD1. The CDR3 has 15 residues. Germline assignment: CDR1 SGHDT and CDR2 YYEEEE. J gave up 4 bases and V 4 bases, and 6 bases lay outside the gene matches. The CDR3: CASSDGTGGNEKLFF. The CDR3 bases are TGTGCCAGCAGCGACGGGACAGGCGGTAATGAAAAACTGTTTTTT.

The genes are TRBV5-1 and TRBJ2-5; unclear D gene. Germline CDR1 and CDR2: SGHRS and YFSETQ. V dropped 0 bases and J dropped 2 bases, with 11 bases sitting between them. The CDR3 covers 15 residues. This chain's CDR3 is CASSLVESRQETQYF. CDR3 bases: TGCGCCAGCAGCTTGGTCGAGTCACGACAAGAGACCCAGTACTTC.

This chain uses TRBV19 with TRBJ1-3, with a tentative D call TRBD1 (5 bases). V lost 7 bases, J lost 0 bases, and 10 bases lay in between. CDR1 is LNHDA, CDR2 SQIVND, per germline (reference sequence). This CDR3 is 14 amino acids long. The CDR3 coding sequence is TGTGCCAGTACCCAGGGAAGCTCTGGAAACACCATATATTTT. As protein: CASTQGSSGNTIYF. Full variable domain (outside the CDR3, taken from reference TRBV19 and TRBJ1-3): DGGITQSPKYLFRKEGQNVTLSCEQNLNHDAMYWYRQDPGQGLRLIYYSQIVNDFQKGDIAEGYSVSREKKESFPLTVTSAQKNPTAFYLCASTQGSSGNTIYFGEGSWLTVV.

This clone was seen a few times. The rearrangement joins TRBV19 to TRBJ1-1, with TRBD1 matching over 8 bases. V lost 5 bases, J lost 4 bases, and 6 bases stayed unmatched. CDR3 length: 14 residues. Germline V CDR1 and CDR2: LNHDA, SQIVND (reference sequence). CDR3: CASSLDRVVTEAFF. CDR3 sequence (DNA): TGTGCCAGTAGTTTGGACAGGGTGGTCACTGAAGCTTTCTTT.

This clone was seen only once. V and J are TRBV5-1 and TRBJ1-6; 7 bases are a match to TRBD1. Germline CDR1 SGHRS, CDR2 YFSETQ. V shed 4 bases and J 5 bases; nucleotides not matched to a gene: 6. This CDR3 has 15 amino acids. CDR3 amino acids: CASSPRQGNNSPLHF. The DNA for the CDR3 is TGCGCCAGCAGCCCTCGACAGGGAAATAATTCACCCCTCCACTTT.

The CDR3 region has the DNA TGCAGCGTTGACGGGGACATGAACACTGAAGCTTTCTTT. Translating it yields CSVDGDMNTEAFF. The chain recombines TRBV29-1 with TRBJ1-1, with D maybe TRBD1 (6 bases). With 3 bases removed from V and 0 bases from J, the gap between germline ends came to 8 bases. Germline values: CDR1 SQVTM, CDR2 ANQGSEA. This CDR3 has 13 amino acids.

The rearrangement links TRBV6-4 to TRBJ2-3; 8 bases align to TRBD1. Trimming removed 3 bases from V and 2 bases from J; junction bases left unmatched: 10. This CDR3 comprises 17 residues. Germline V CDR1 and CDR2: MRHNA, SNTAGT. The CDR3 loop is CASSEGPQDRVTDTQYF. DNA for the CDR3: TGTGCCAGCAGTGAAGGGCCGCAGGACAGGGTCACAGATACGCAGTATTTT.

This sequence joins TRBV5-6 and TRBJ1-1; TRBD1 matches 9 bases. This CDR3 spans 14 amino acids. Germline CDR1 is SGHDT and CDR2 is YYEEEE. Trimming removed 4 bases from V and 5 bases from J; junction bases left unmatched: 6. CDR3 region: CASSLQGAQTEAFF. CDR3 DNA sequence: TGTGCCAGCAGCCTACAGGGGGCGCAGACTGAAGCTTTCTTT.

The chain carries TRBV20-1 and TRBJ1-2; 7 bases agree with TRBD1. This CDR3 has 11 residues. Trimming at V came to 7 bases and at J to 2 bases, leaving 1 base not matched to a gene. Germline V gives CDR1 DFQATT, CDR2 SNEGSKA (reference sequence). The CDR3 DNA sequence: TGCAGTGTACAGGGGAACTATGGCTACACCTTC. The encoded protein is CSVQGNYGYTF.

The rearrangement joins TRBV29-1 to TRBJ1-2; possible D gene TRBD1, 5 bases. Germline loops: CDR1 SQVTM, CDR2 ANQGSEA. The CDR3 totals 11 residues. V shed 8 bases and J shed 8 bases, with 15 bases lying between them. The CDR3 DNA is TGCAGCACTATGGCAGGGTGGGGCTACACCTTC. It codes for CSTMAGWGYTF.

The J gene is TRBJ2-1, the V gene TRBV6-1; TRBD2 matches at 8 bases. V gave up 10 bases and J gave up 0 bases; unmatched junction bases: 8. The germline V gene encodes CDR1 MNHNS and CDR2 SASEGT. The CDR3 is 15 amino acids. CDR3 in DNA: TGTGCCACAACGAAGCGGGAGAGCTCCTACAATGAGCAGTTCTTC. It is translated as CATTKRESSYNEQFF.

The rearrangement uses TRBV7-6 and TRBJ1-5; no clear D gene. Trimming removed 0 bases at V and 7 bases at J, with 7 bases between. The CDR3 runs 13 residues. Germline V gene data show CDR1 as SGHVS and CDR2 as FNYEAQ. CDR3 sequence reads: CASSLAEFQPQHF. CDR3 nucleotides: TGTGCCAGCAGCTTAGCGGAGTTCCAGCCCCAGCATTTT.

V usage is TRBV7-2 and J usage is TRBJ2-1, with 8 bases matching TRBD2. The V gene's germline CDR1 is SGHTA and CDR2 FQGNSA. CDR3 length: 17 residues. Unmatched junction bases numbered 5, after V lost 1 base and J lost 0 bases. CDR3 protein: CASSLGGRPSSYNEQFF. The CDR3 coding sequence is TGTGCCAGCAGCTTAGGCGGGAGGCCGAGCTCCTACAATGAGCAGTTCTTC.

V usage is TRBV14 and J usage is TRBJ2-4; TRBD1 matches 7 bases. Germline CDR1 is SGHDN and CDR2 is FVKESK. The V segment lost 2 bases and the J segment 2 bases; nucleotides outside the gene matches: 6. There are 16 residues in the CDR3. CDR3 in DNA: TGTGCCAGCAGCCAAACAGGGACAGTTTCCAAAAACATTCAGTACTTC. Its translation: CASSQTGTVSKNIQYF.

The CDR3 protein is CASSQTGGYEQYF. The CDR3 DNA is TGCGCCAGCAGCCAAACAGGGGGCTACGAGCAGTACTTC. The chain combines TRBV4-1 with TRBJ2-5; 8 bases map to TRBD1. The DNA end lines up better with TRBJ2-7; the J call may be wrong. The CDR3 covers 13 residues. CDR1 is MGHRA and CDR2 is YSYEKL in the germline V gene.

The chain links TRBV5-1 to TRBJ2-5; 12 bases agree with TRBD2. The J call may be incorrect, as the DNA end agrees better with TRBJ2-7. Per germline, CDR1 SGHRS and CDR2 YFSETQ. The CDR3 runs to 14 residues. Here the CDR3 DNA reads TGCGCCAGCAGCTTAACTAGCGGGGGGCGCGAGCAGTACTTC. Amino acid sequence: CASSLTSGGREQYF.

V and J are TRBV5-6 and TRBJ1-5, with TRBD1 matching over 7 bases. This CDR3 is built from 15 residues. The germline V gene has CDR1 SGHDT and CDR2 YYEEEE. The V segment lost 4 bases and the J segment 2 bases; nucleotides outside the gene matches: 6. CDR3: CASSKMGTGNQPQHF. The CDR3 DNA is TGTGCCAGCAGCAAAATGGGGACAGGCAATCAGCCCCAGCATTTT.

This clone occurred a few times. V and J are TRBV6-6 and TRBJ1-4; tentative D call: TRBD1 (6 bases). V was pared by 2 bases and J by 3 bases, with 7 bases between. The CDR3 length is 14 residues. Germline CDR1 is MNHNY and CDR2 is SVGAGI (reference sequence). CDR3 DNA sequence: TGTGCCAGCAGTTACAGGGGGTCTAATGAAAAACTGTTTTTT. This encodes CASSYRGSNEKLFF.

The rearrangement links TRBV7-6 to TRBJ2-7, with a weak D call TRBD1 (8 bases). The CDR3 runs to 17 residues. Germline values: CDR1 SGHVS, CDR2 FNYEAQ. V was clipped by 0 bases and J by 4 bases, with 19 bases between them. The CDR3 loop reads CASSLAVPQGGAYEQYF. Written as DNA, the CDR3 is TGTGCCAGCAGCTTAGCGGTACCACAGGGGGGGGCATACGAGCAGTACTTC.

V gene TRBV19 combines with J gene TRBJ2-5, with D possibly matching TRBD2 (6 bases). Trimming shortened V by 5 bases and J by 2 bases, and 9 bases separated the two germline ends. Germline CDR1 LNHDA, CDR2 SQIVND (reference sequence). This CDR3 is 13 amino acids long. The CDR3 region has the DNA TGTGCCAGTAGTTGGGACTCGCAAGAGACCCAGTACTTC. Protein sequence: CASSWDSQETQYF.

V gene TRBV6-1 combines with J gene TRBJ2-3; TRBD1 matches at 7 bases. Trimming at V came to 6 bases and at J to 2 bases, leaving 5 bases not matched to a gene. CDR3 length: 14 residues. Germline V gene lookup returns CDR1 MNHNS and CDR2 SASEGT. As DNA, the CDR3 is TGTGCCAGCAGCCCGACAGGGTCCACAGATACGCAGTATTTT. As protein: CASSPTGSTDTQYF.

The chain couples TRBV18 to TRBJ2-1; 14 nucleotides line up with TRBD2. The trim removed 1 base at V and 9 bases at J, leaving 14 bases unmatched. Per germline, CDR1 KGHSH and CDR2 LQKENI. This CDR3 region has 19 residues. The CDR3 loop is CASSPLGLTSGRGSGEQFF. The CDR3 DNA follows: TGTGCCAGCTCACCACTCGGCCTGACTAGCGGGAGGGGGTCGGGTGAGCAGTTCTTC.

In this sample, this clone turned up a few times. V usage is TRBV6-1 and J usage is TRBJ1-5; D might be TRBD1 (6 bases). Trimming removed 1 base from V and 4 bases from J, with 11 bases in between. The CDR3 has 15 residues. The germline gives CDR1 MNHNS, CDR2 SASEGT. In nucleotides, the CDR3 is TGTGCCAGCAGTGAAGTACAGGGTGAGAATCAGCCCCAGCATTTT. Residues: CASSEVQGENQPQHF.

The rearrangement joins TRBV7-6 to TRBJ2-7; tentatively, D is TRBD1 (6 bases). The CDR3 contains 16 residues. Germline V gene lookup returns CDR1 SGHVS and CDR2 FNYEAQ. Trimming left V 5 bases short and J 3 bases short, with 20 bases between. The CDR3 DNA sequence: TGTGCCAGCAGCCCCGGTGGGGGCCACTCCCACTACGAGCAGTACTTC. Residues: CASSPGGGHSHYEQYF. Using reference TRBV7-6 and TRBJ2-7 for the parts outside the CDR3, the full variable domain is GAGVSQSPRYKVTKRGQDVALRCDPISGHVSLYWYRQALGQGPEFLTYFNYEAQQDKSGLPNDRFSAERPEGSISTLTIQRTEQRDSAMYRCASSPGGGHSHYEQYFGPGTRLTVT.

This chain joins TRBV7-9 and TRBJ1-2, with a weak D call TRBD1 (5 bases). The CDR3 has 14 amino acids. The germline V gene has CDR1 SEHNR and CDR2 FQNEAQ (reference sequence). V lost 3 bases to trimming and J lost 6 bases, with 14 bases between them. CDR3 nucleotide sequence: TGTGCCAGCAGCTTGGACATTCCTCATGATGGCTACACCTTC. It encodes CASSLDIPHDGYTF.

This clone was counted a few times. The chain has TRBV4-2 and TRBJ2-3; D is perhaps TRBD2 (6 bases). Germline V CDR1 and CDR2: LGHNA, YNFKEQ. Trimming cost V 1 base and J 4 bases, with 12 bases left between them. This CDR3 comprises 15 residues. CDR3 sequence (DNA): TGTGCCAGCAGCCAAGTCTCTAGCGTGGCAGATACGCAGTATTTT. It translates to CASSQVSSVADTQYF.